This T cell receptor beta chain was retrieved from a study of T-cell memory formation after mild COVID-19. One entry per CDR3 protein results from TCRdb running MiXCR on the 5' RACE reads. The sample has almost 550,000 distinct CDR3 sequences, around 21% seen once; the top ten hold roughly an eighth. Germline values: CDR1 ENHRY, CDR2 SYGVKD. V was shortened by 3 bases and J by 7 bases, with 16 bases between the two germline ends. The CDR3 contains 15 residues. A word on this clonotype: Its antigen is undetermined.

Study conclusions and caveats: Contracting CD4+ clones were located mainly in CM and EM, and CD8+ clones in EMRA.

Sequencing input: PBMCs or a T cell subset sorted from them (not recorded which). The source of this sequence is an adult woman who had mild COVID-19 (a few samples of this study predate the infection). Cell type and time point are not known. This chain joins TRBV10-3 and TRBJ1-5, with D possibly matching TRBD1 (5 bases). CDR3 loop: CAISDKGTAEQPQHF. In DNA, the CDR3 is TGTGCCATCAGTGATAAAGGGACTGCCGAGCAGCCCCAGCATTTT.